The rows below give T cell receptor beta chains drawn from one sample of a study of CD8 T cells in Susac syndrome. TCRdb fed the immunoSEQ multiplex PCR reads into MiXCR, producing one record per CDR3 protein. Among 130,000 or so distinct CDR3 sequences listed, 91% were seen once. Source material: CD8+ T cells from PBMCs. Every receptor here comes from a human donor with multiple sclerosis. The CDR3 runs from the conserved cysteine through the conserved F or W. A D gene is named only where the DNA matches it firmly. Clone size is given for some rows only: seen once, a few or many times, or a class if the clone is expanded.

V gene	D gene	J gene	clone size	CDR3 length	CDR3 protein	CDR3 DNA
TRBV19	TRBD2	TRBJ2-7	-	14	CASSPLAGAYEQYF	TGTGCCAGTAGTCCACTAGCGGGAGCTTACGAGCAGTACTTC
TRBV6-5	-	TRBJ2-7	-	15	CASSYSEGGNYEQYF	TGTGCCAGCAGTTACTCGGAAGGGGGGAACTACGAGCAGTACTTC
TRBV2	TRBD1	TRBJ2-7	-	16	CASSPGMDRAVGEQYF	TGTGCCAGCAGTCCAGGGATGGACAGGGCTGTGGGCGAGCAGTACTTC
TRBV6-5	-	TRBJ2-7	-	14	CASSPGTPSYEQYF	TGTGCCAGCAGCCCCGGGACACCTTCCTACGAGCAGTACTTC
TRBV27	-	TRBJ1-5	-	11	CASGLVEPQHF	TGTGCCAGCGGCCTGGTGGAGCCCCAGCATTTT
TRBV29-1	-	TRBJ1-1	-	12	CSAIRVGAEAFF	TGCAGCGCTATCAGGGTTGGAGCTGAAGCTTTCTTT
TRBV6-1	TRBD2	TRBJ2-7	-	13	CATSGGSFYEQYF	TGTGCCACCTCGGGGGGATCCTTCTACGAGCAGTACTTC
TRBV23-1	-	TRBJ2-2	-	14	CASSKRGNTGELFF	TGCGCCAGCAGCAAACGAGGGAACACCGGGGAGCTGTTTTTT
TRBV9	-	TRBJ2-2	-	12	CASEGGGGELFF	TGTGCCAGTGAGGGGGGCGGCGGGGAGCTGTTTTTT
TRBV3-1	TRBD2	TRBJ2-7	-	15	CASSHRLAGVNEQYF	TGTGCCAGCAGCCATAGACTAGCGGGAGTTAACGAGCAGTACTTC
TRBV27	-	TRBJ2-7	-	15	CASSLSGPASYEQYF	TGTGCCAGCAGTTTATCGGGGCCCGCCTCCTACGAGCAGTACTTC
TRBV12-3/TRBV12-4	TRBD1	TRBJ1-5	-	15	CASSQGQGAHQPQHF	TGTGCCAGCAGTCAAGGACAGGGGGCGCATCAGCCCCAGCATTTT
TRBV12-3/TRBV12-4	-	TRBJ2-1	-	16	CASSFRAVSSYNEQFF	TGTGCCAGCAGTTTCCGAGCTGTAAGCTCCTACAATGAGCAGTTCTTC
TRBV27	TRBD1	TRBJ2-7	-	15	CASSPGQVFTYEQYF	TGTGCCAGCAGCCCGGGACAGGTTTTTACCTACGAGCAGTACTTC
TRBV13	-	TRBJ2-5	-	18	CASSSSSLRTGIGETQYF	TGTGCCAGCAGCTCCTCATCACTCCGGACGGGGATAGGAGAGACCCAGTACTTC
TRBV30	-	TRBJ2-7	-	13	CAWSSGLPYEQYF	TGTGCCTGGAGTTCCGGCTTGCCCTACGAGCAGTACTTC
TRBV28	-	TRBJ2-7	-	13	CASRDRILYEQYF	TGTGCCAGTAGAGACAGGATACTCTACGAGCAGTACTTC
TRBV6-5	TRBD1	TRBJ1-5	-	14	CASSFSTGSQPQHF	TGTGCCAGCAGTTTTTCGACAGGGTCTCAGCCCCAGCATTTT
TRBV29-1	-	TRBJ2-7	-	17	CSVGLPAYPRGSYEQYF	TGCAGCGTTGGTTTACCTGCATATCCGAGGGGTTCCTACGAGCAGTACTTC
TRBV4-2	-	TRBJ2-2	-	13	CASSPGAAGELFF	TGTGCCAGCAGCCCGGGGGCTGCCGGGGAGCTGTTTTTT
TRBV27	TRBD1	TRBJ2-7	-	15	CASRTSGGEWYEQYF	TGTGCCAGCCGTACATCAGGGGGCGAATGGTACGAGCAGTACTTC
TRBV6-2/TRBV6-3	-	TRBJ2-7	-	13	CASSYDRSYEQYF	TGTGCCAGCAGTTACGACAGATCCTACGAGCAGTACTTC
TRBV7-2	-	TRBJ1-6	once	14	CASSLVGESSPLHF	TGTGCCAGCAGCTTAGTCGGGGAGAGCTCACCCCTCCACTTT
TRBV4-3	TRBD1	TRBJ2-7	-	15	CASSQGWQGAHEQYF	TGCGCCAGCAGCCAAGGTTGGCAGGGGGCCCACGAGCAGTACTTC
TRBV19	TRBD2	TRBJ2-2	-	14	CATFGLADTGELFF	TGTGCCACCTTTGGACTAGCGGACACCGGGGAGCTGTTTTTT
TRBV7-8	-	TRBJ1-2	-	14	CASSDLGEAYGYTF	TGTGCCAGCAGCGACTTAGGGGAGGCCTATGGCTACACCTTC
TRBV28	-	TRBJ1-5	-	15	CASSLTVGAWQPQHF	TGTGCCAGCAGCCTCACAGTGGGCGCATGGCAGCCCCAGCATTTT
TRBV11-2	-	TRBJ2-1	-	15	CASSSGTSLYNEQFF	TGTGCCAGCAGCTCCGGAACTAGCCTGTACAATGAGCAGTTCTTC
TRBV29-1	-	TRBJ2-7	-	13	CSVGAKGGYEQYF	TGCAGCGTTGGGGCGAAAGGAGGTTACGAGCAGTACTTC
TRBV20-1	TRBD2	TRBJ2-7	-	16	CSARDTASGNLYEQYF	TGCAGTGCTAGAGATACGGCTAGCGGGAATCTCTACGAGCAGTACTTC
TRBV2	-	TRBJ2-7	few	12	CASTFDSYEQYF	TGTGCCAGCACATTCGATTCCTACGAGCAGTACTTC
TRBV6-5	-	TRBJ2-2	-	14	CASSYGGGSGELFF	TGTGCCAGCAGTTACGGGGGAGGAAGCGGGGAGCTGTTTTTT
TRBV30	-	TRBJ1-2	-	13	CAWMASSGPGYTF	TGTGCCTGGATGGCCTCGTCAGGGCCTGGCTACACCTTC
TRBV4-1	TRBD1	TRBJ2-7	-	14	CASSQETGNYEQYF	TGCGCCAGCAGCCAAGAGACAGGGAATTACGAGCAGTACTTC
TRBV3-1	TRBD2	TRBJ2-7	-	15	CASSPPAGGSGEQYF	TGTGCCAGCAGCCCCCCAGCGGGCGGGAGTGGCGAGCAGTACTTC
TRBV30	-	TRBJ2-1	-	10	CAKGGNEQFF	TGTGCGAAGGGGGGGAATGAGCAGTTCTTC
TRBV6-6	TRBD2	TRBJ2-7	-	14	CASSYAGGPNEQYF	TGTGCCAGCAGTTACGCGGGAGGGCCAAACGAGCAGTACTTC
TRBV28	TRBD1	TRBJ2-1	-	13	CASSPTGGNEQFF	TGTGCCAGCAGCCCTACAGGGGGCAATGAGCAGTTCTTC
TRBV18	-	TRBJ1-1	-	16	CASSPLGGDLNTEAFF	TGTGCCAGCTCACCCCTTGGTGGGGACCTGAACACTGAAGCTTTCTTT
TRBV10-2	-	TRBJ2-7	-	16	CASSDGTRVLPYEQYF	TGCGCCAGCAGTGATGGGACAAGGGTCCTCCCCTACGAGCAGTACTTC
TRBV29-1	-	TRBJ2-2	-	13	CSVGPVNTGELFF	TGCAGCGTTGGGCCCGTGAACACCGGGGAGCTGTTTTTT
TRBV28	TRBD1	TRBJ1-1	-	11	CACQGGDEAFF	TGTGCCTGCCAGGGGGGAGATGAAGCTTTCTTT